Presented here are 20 T cell receptor beta chains from one specimen sequenced in a study of low-dose radiotherapy and immunotherapy resistance in tumors. Time point defined: after trial treatment. As to treatment: LDRT plus nivolumab, ipilimumab, low-dose cyclophosphamide and aspirin (RACIN trial). Alpha and beta chains were covered, as first-strand cDNA relied on TRAV- and TRBV-specific primers. Amplification, which lasted 15 to 20 PCR cycles, used a constant-region primer and V-primer adapter to amplify TCRs. From the reads, TCRdb called clonotypes with MiXCR, one entry per CDR3 protein. This sample has about 80,000 distinct CDR3 sequences; around a sixth occur once, and the top ten carry over 1.2%. Sample: PBMCs, taken after low-dose radiotherapy plus immunotherapy. The receptors come from a male donor with prostate cancer.

This clonotype was detected only a few times. V is TRBV6-8 and J is TRBJ1-2, with a possible D match to TRBD1 (5 bases). Germline values: CDR1 MNHGY, CDR2 SAAAGT. CDR3 length equals 14 residues. The V gene lost 8 bases and the J gene lost 8 bases, with 21 bases spanning the gap. The CDR3 nucleotides read TGTGCCAGCTTCCAGCGATATGGGGCTTGGGGCTACACCTTC. Translated: CASFQRYGAWGYTF.

This clonotype came up many times. The chain carries TRBV25-1 and TRBJ2-5; no definite D call. V lost 11 bases and J 4 bases, leaving 14 bases between the germline ends. This CDR3 spans 12 amino acids. Germline V gene data show CDR1 as MGHDK and CDR2 as SYGVNS. CDR3 DNA: TGTGCCCCCAGTTGTGAACGAGAGACCCAGTACTTC. Its translation: CAPSCERETQYF.

This clonotype was detected many times. The V and J genes are TRBV5-5 and TRBJ2-5, with 7 bases identical to TRBD1. The CDR3 length is 13 residues. After removal of 5 bases from V and 4 bases from J, the junction contained 5 bases not matched to a gene. Germline values: CDR1 SGHKS, CDR2 YYEKEE (reference sequence). The CDR3 protein is CASRKTGSETQYF. CDR3 coding DNA: TGTGCCAGCAGAAAGACAGGGTCAGAGACCCAGTACTTC.

The chain uses TRBV19 and TRBJ2-2, with D unresolved. V was clipped by 8 bases and J by 4 bases, with 17 bases between them. The CDR3 is 15 residues long. The V gene's germline CDR1 is LNHDA and CDR2 SQIVND (reference sequence). The chain's CDR3 is CASRRGLTGTGELFF. CDR3 nucleotides: TGTGCCAGTCGGCGAGGCCTCACGGGCACCGGGGAGCTGTTTTTT. Looking up the rest from reference TRBV19 and TRBJ2-2 gives the full variable domain: DGGITQSPKYLFRKEGQNVTLSCEQNLNHDAMYWYRQDPGQGLRLIYYSQIVNDFQKGDIAEGYSVSREKKESFPLTVTSAQKNPTAFYLCASRRGLTGTGELFFGEGSRLTVL.

The sample holds many counts of this clonotype. The V call is TRBV11-2, the J call TRBJ2-7; D possibly corresponds to TRBD2 (6 bases). Trimming removed 4 bases from V and 4 bases from J, with 20 bases in between. CDR1 is SGHAT, CDR2 FQNNGV, per germline. CDR3 length equals 16 residues. The CDR3, as DNA: TGTGCCAGCAGCTGGACCCTTCGGGGGAGCGGTTACGAGCAGTACTTC. The encoded protein is CASSWTLRGSGYEQYF.

The sample holds many counts of this clonotype. The chain carries TRBV6-2 or TRBV6-3 and TRBJ2-1; 7 positions agree with TRBD1. This CDR3 spans 13 amino acids. Germline V lookup: CDR1 MNHEY, CDR2 SVGEGT. V shed 2 bases and J 6 bases; nucleotides not matched to a gene: 1. CDR3 DNA: TGTGCCAGCAGTTACAGGGGGCGCAATGAGCAGTTCTTC. Translating it yields CASSYRGRNEQFF.

This clonotype was recorded at least ten times. The DNA of the CDR3 is TGCAGTGCTCCCACTAGCGGGAGAGGTGAGCAGTTCTTC. This codes for CSAPTSGRGEQFF. V is TRBV20-1 and J is TRBJ2-1; 11 positions match TRBD2. V shed 5 bases, J shed 9 bases, and the junction held 6 bases outside the gene matches. CDR1 is DFQATT and CDR2 is SNEGSKA in the germline V gene (reference sequence). The CDR3 extends over 13 amino acids.

In DNA form, the CDR3 reads TGCGCCAGCAGCTTGGGACTAGCGGGCGCTGTTATTGAGCAGTTCTTC. This gives the protein CASSLGLAGAVIEQFF. The chain links TRBV5-1 to TRBJ2-1; 10 bases line up with TRBD2. Germline V gene lookup returns CDR1 SGHRS and CDR2 YFSETQ. V shed 0 bases and J 9 bases; nucleotides not matched to a gene: 9. This CDR3 comprises 16 residues.

The chain is built from TRBV21-1 and TRBJ2-6; TRBD2 reflects the table's D call only, with no check against the DNA. TRBV21-1 corresponds to a pseudogene. The CDR3 has 18 residues. Here the CDR3 DNA reads TGTGCCAGCAGCAAATATCGCCGGACTGGCTCTGGGGCCAACGTCCTGACTTTC. Encoded protein: CASSKYRRTGSGANVLTF.

In its sample, this clonotype was seen many times. This chain links TRBV25-1 with TRBJ1-4; 7 nucleotides align to TRBD1. CDR3 size: 18 residues. The V gene end was trimmed by 3 bases and the J gene end by 0 bases; junction bases not matched to a gene: 10. The germline gives CDR1 MGHDK, CDR2 SYGVNS. The CDR3 reads CASSDRGKTGATNEKLFF. CDR3 nucleotides: TGTGCCAGCAGTGACAGGGGCAAAACAGGGGCAACTAATGAAAAACTGTTTTTT.

This clonotype showed up many times. J is TRBJ2-1 and V is TRBV7-2; TRBD2 agrees at 13 bases. With V trimmed by 5 bases and J by 16 bases, 14 bases remained unmatched. The CDR3 is made up of 15 amino acids. Looked up from germline, CDR1 is SGHTA and CDR2 is FQGNSA. CDR3 residues: CASSPPGLAGPLEFF. The CDR3 DNA is TGTGCCAGCAGCCCGCCGGGACTAGCGGGACCCTTAGAATTCTTC.

This clonotype was seen ten or more times. CDR3 residues: CSHSGGWDYNEQFF. The DNA of the CDR3 is TGCAGCCACTCGGGGGGATGGGACTACAATGAGCAGTTCTTC. The V call is TRBV29-1, the J call TRBJ2-1, with 7 bases lining up with TRBD2. The CDR3 runs 14 residues. CDR1 is SQVTM and CDR2 is ANQGSEA in the germline V gene. The V gene end was trimmed by 8 bases and the J gene end by 3 bases; junction bases not matched to a gene: 10.

Comment on this clonotype: A far larger clone is one base from this, pointing to a likely read error. The chain joins TRBV7-4 to TRBJ2-1, with 10 bases fitting TRBD2. This CDR3 is built from 13 residues. Germline V gene lookup returns CDR1 SGHVT and CDR2 SQSDAQ. The CDR3 sequence is CAISLLAGVEQFF. The CDR3 nucleotides are TGTGCCATCAGCTTGCTAGCGGGAGTCGAGCAGTTCTTC.

As for this clonotype: An end of the junction does not agree with germline; a read error may underlie this. The chain is built from TRBV24-1 and TRBJ2-3, with TRBD1 matching 7 bases. Germline CDR1 is KGHDR and CDR2 is SFDVKD. The CDR3 covers 14 residues. The CDR3 nucleotides read TGTGCCACCAGTGATGGGACAGTGGCAGATATGCAGTATTTT. This translates into CATSDGTVADMQYF.

This clonotype was detected ten times or more. This chain connects TRBV29-1 to TRBJ2-7; tentative D call: TRBD2 (5 bases). Trimming removed 6 bases from V and 6 bases from J, with 9 bases in between. This CDR3 has 10 amino acids. Germline CDR1 reads SQVTM; CDR2 reads ANQGSEA. This CDR3 reads CSVGEGEQYF. The CDR3 DNA reads as TGCAGCGTAGGAGAGGGCGAGCAGTACTTC.

This clonotype has a count of ten or more. The rearrangement uses TRBV6-2 or TRBV6-3 and TRBJ2-1; TRBD1 or TRBD2 may be the D gene (5 bases each). Germline values: CDR1 MNHEY, CDR2 SVGEGT. V was clipped by 6 bases and J by 2 bases, with 11 bases between them. The CDR3 covers 14 residues. In nucleotides, the CDR3 is TGTGCCAGCAGCGGGGTGGGGGCCTACAATGAGCAGTTCTTC. Translating it yields CASSGVGAYNEQFF.

CDR3 in DNA: TGTGCCATCAGTGAGAACGGGTTGAAGAATCAGCCCCAGCATTTT. Translating it yields CAISENGLKNQPQHF. This chain links TRBV10-3 with TRBJ1-5, with no clear D. Germline V gene sequence: CDR1 ENHRY, CDR2 SYGVKD. V lost 2 bases and J lost 4, with 12 bases in between. This CDR3 region has 15 residues.

This clonotype was found many times. The V call is TRBV7-2, the J call TRBJ2-5, with a possible D match to TRBD1 (5 bases). The CDR3 spans 13 residues. CDR1 is SGHTA and CDR2 is FQGNSA in the germline V gene. V was trimmed by 4 bases and J by 5 bases, leaving 11 bases between them. CDR3 nucleotides: TGTGCCAGCAGCTCAGGGCTTCGGGAGACCCAGTACTTC. Translating gives CASSSGLRETQYF.

This clonotype has at least ten counts. This rearrangement joins TRBV4-2 to TRBJ2-2; D is undetermined. Trimming took off 5 bases at V and 0 bases at J, with 13 bases between the two ends. The CDR3 covers 16 residues. CDR1 and CDR2 (germline): LGHNA, YNFKEQ. CDR3 region: CASSSLQATNTGELFF. CDR3 nucleotides: TGTGCCAGCAGCTCACTGCAGGCTACGAACACCGGGGAGCTGTTTTTT.

The V and J genes are TRBV18 and TRBJ2-5, with TRBD1 matching 7 bases. J was trimmed by 2 bases and V by 4 bases; bases with no gene match: 4. Looked up from germline, CDR1 is KGHSH and CDR2 is LQKENI. CDR3 length equals 14 residues. In DNA, the CDR3 is TGTGCCAGCTCACTGACAGGGTCGCAAGAGACCCAGTACTTC. Amino acid sequence: CASSLTGSQETQYF.